One TCR beta chain is described in this entry. Which antigen it targets is not known. Within one base of it there is no much larger clone, and no base qualities were kept. This specimen belongs to a study of blood T cell repertoires in COVID-19 (TCRdb year 2020). Concerning the study at large: Collaborator samples came from the United States, Italy and Spain and covered acute and convalescent phases of COVID-19. The material from the prospective study consisted of cDNA or gDNA derived from T cells, B-cell-depleted T cells, or PBMCs. The dataset comprised deeply sampled blood TCRbeta repertoires from subjects exposed to, actively infected with, or recovered from COVID-19. A freely available public database, intended as a resource for researchers studying the immune response to SARS-CoV-2, is where the repertoires were released. The samples were drawn from the first 160 participants of the ongoing ImmuneRACE study and from over a thousand subjects provided by 6 global collaborators. The sample metadata nearly always contained a de-identified subject ID, COVID-19 status, age in years and sex. Where available, HLA class I and class II types were obtained from metadata supplied by the sample provider rather than from assay-based typing. Broad study findings and their caveats: How much clinical and demographic metadata was included differed by source and by participant, and the metadata was provided uncurated.

The CDR3 runs 14 residues from the cysteine to the phenylalanine. This entry keeps only the CDR3 DNA: 42 bases, framed from base 1. Trimming leaves V shorter by 5 bases and J shorter by 7 bases, with the junction holding 7 bases beyond the gene matches. Taken from the germline V gene, the CDR1 and CDR2 loops are SGHTA and FQGNSA. Each collaborating institution followed its own protocols to collect whole blood in K2EDTA tubes. For TCRbeta analysis, collaborators shipped samples as frozen whole blood, isolated PBMCs, or DNA extracted from either of those sample types. The immunoSEQ Assay, a bias-controlled multiplex PCR, was used to amplify TCRbeta CDR3 regions from genomic DNA. The published analysis was carried out like this. The number of nucleated cells in each sample was estimated by amplification of reference gene primers within the assay. Sequence reads were collapsed and filtered to measure the absolute abundance of every unique TCRbeta CDR3 rearrangement. For each sample, productive Simpson clonality was calculated as the square root of Simpson's diversity index over productive rearrangements. TCRdb limited this immuneACCESS table to in-frame rearrangements with V and J called. A share of clones is missing; checked studies link under half to unresolved V genes, and the rest is unexplained. D and trimming were read from the DNA, whereas the V and J calls and clone size are those reported in that table. Recorded for this sample are roughly 74,000 clones; 88% of them occurred a single time. The top ten clonotypes cover 1.5% to 2.5% of the sample.

This clonotype originated in a woman of 80 years or more with active or convalescent COVID-19. Sequencing was carried out using peripheral blood. The sequence is built from TRBV7-2 and TRBJ2-5, and 10 bases in between align with TRBD1. The CDR3 region has the sequence CASSLDRGRATQYF. The DNA sequence reads TGTGCCAGCAGCCTAGACAGGGGGCGGGCGACCCAGTACTTC.